This entry is about one TCR beta chain. Its antigen is unknown. This specimen comes from a study of T cell responses to AZD1222 COVID-19 vaccine. Across the study: Recipients boosted at about 4 weeks or about 12 weeks are pooled. Study-wide points: Clonal diversity was possibly underestimated, and the donors were mostly white British, with more females. The study found Spike-specific TCR breadth and depth rose after two AZD1222 doses. Just a handful of AZD1222 recipients were seropositive at baseline.

Profiling relied on immunoSEQ multiplex PCR, and the TCRdb table lists in-frame clones only, not all of them. The sample carries 200,000 or so clones, around 92% recorded once. The CDR3 covers 19 residues. The V end was cut by 0 bases, the J end by 0 bases, with 15 bases between. Germline assignment: CDR1 SGHVS and CDR2 FQNEAQ. The chain is built from TRBV7-8 and TRBJ2-6; D gene unclear. The clonotype comes from an adult in good health. Sequences were derived from peripheral blood, sampled on day 0 of AZD1222 vaccination. In DNA, the CDR3 is TGTGCCAGCAGCTTAGCGCTCTTTTCCAGGCCCTCTGGGGCCAACGTCCTGACTTTC. It translates to CASSLALFSRPSGANVLTF.